This TCR beta chain comes out of a study of neoadjuvant anti-PD-1 for oral cavity cancer. Using immunoSEQ multiplex PCR, the repertoire was profiled, and TCRdb retains in-frame clones only, with some absent. The sample has around 68,000 clones, about 90% seen once. The time point denotes: after neoadjuvant nivolumab, at surgical resection. In germline, CDR1 is MDHEN, CDR2 SYDVKM. This CDR3 comprises 17 residues. Trimming cost V 5 bases and J 1 base; bases outside gene matches: 12. The rearrangement links TRBV28 to TRBJ1-1, with 8 bases that match TRBD1. The sequencing used PBMCs, collected after nivolumab (anti-PD-1) treatment. The source of this sequence is a person aged 40 to 85 with oral cavity squamous cell carcinoma. This chain's CDR3 is CASSNGLRQGRNTEAFF. CDR3 nucleotides: TGTGCCAGCAGTAACGGCCTCAGACAGGGGCGGAACACTGAAGCTTTCTTT. Combining the CDR3 with reference TRBV28 and TRBJ1-1 gives the whole variable domain DVKVTQSSRYLVKRTGEKVFLECVQDMDHENMFWYRQDPGLGLRLIYFSYDVKMKEKGDIPEGYSVSREKKERFSLILESASTNQTSMYLCASSNGLRQGRNTEAFFGQGTRLTVV.